A single sample is the source of the 16 T cell receptor beta chains below, sequenced in a study of regulatory T cells in long-lasting Graves disease. Arm-PCR with iRepertoire HTBI primers amplified the CDR3 regions for these TCR beta libraries. Each CDR3 protein gets one entry after TCRdb re-called the multiplex PCR reads with MiXCR. This sample has under 450,000 distinct CDR3 sequences; roughly 17% occur once, and the top ten carry around 21%. Time point: newly diagnosed GD, antithyroid drugs for less than 3 months. RNA isolated from PBMCs was used to make the TCR library. The data were also submitted as part of a second study, on T cells in Graves' hyperthyroidism and ophthalmopathy.

This material consisted of peripheral blood mononuclear cells (PBMCs), taken at new diagnosis, from a patient treated with antithyroid drugs. The receptors shown here come from a woman under 30 with Graves disease.

This clonotype showed up just a few times. This rearrangement joins TRBV6-1 to TRBJ1-5; D call uncertain. The germline V gene encodes CDR1 MNHNS and CDR2 SASEGT. The CDR3 has 13 residues. V lost 8 bases to trimming and J lost 0 bases, with 8 bases between them. The CDR3 loop reads CASVRYSNQPQHF. The CDR3 region has the DNA TGTGCCAGCGTCCGTTATAGCAATCAGCCCCAGCATTTT.

This clonotype was counted ten times or more. The rearrangement joins TRBV4-1 to TRBJ2-3; D remains ambiguous. This CDR3 is 13 amino acids long. Deletions cut 0 bases from V and 7 bases from J, with 8 bases between. Germline CDR1 reads MGHRA; CDR2 reads YSYEKL. CDR3 bases: TGCGCCAGCAGCCAAGAGGCGGTTTATACGCAGTATTTT. Its protein is CASSQEAVYTQYF.

This clonotype showed up many times. The gene calls are TRBV5-1 and TRBJ2-1, with 9 bases identical to TRBD1. The CDR3 has 14 amino acids. Trimming at V came to 4 bases and at J to 5 bases, leaving 4 bases not matched to a gene. Germline values: CDR1 SGHRS, CDR2 YFSETQ. The CDR3 bases are TGCGCCAGCAGCGCCCGGGACAGGGACAATGAGCAGTTCTTC. Its protein is CASSARDRDNEQFF.

This clonotype was counted ten times or more. J is TRBJ1-1 and V is TRBV30; D remains unclear. V gave up 3 bases and J gave up 0 bases, with 2 bases separating them. CDR1 is GTSNPN and CDR2 is SVGIG in the germline V gene (reference sequence). The CDR3 loop spans 11 amino acids. CDR3 protein: CAWRMNTEAFF. The CDR3 nucleotides are TGTGCCTGGAGAATGAACACTGAAGCTTTCTTT.

In this sample, this clonotype turned up many times. The V and J genes are TRBV3-1 and TRBJ1-4; TRBD1 aligns across 9 bases. Germline V gene data show CDR1 as LGHDT and CDR2 as YNNKEL (reference sequence). CDR3 length equals 16 residues. Unmatched junction bases numbered 6, after V lost 0 bases and J lost 7 bases. This CDR3 is CASSQDTTGGPEKLFF. Here the CDR3 DNA reads TGTGCCAGCAGCCAAGACACGACAGGGGGGCCTGAAAAACTGTTTTTT.

This rearrangement joins TRBV25-1 to TRBJ1-4, with D uncertain. Trimming left V 1 base short and J 4 bases short, with 7 bases between. CDR3 size: 14 residues. The germline V gene encodes CDR1 MGHDK and CDR2 SYGVNS. Here the CDR3 DNA reads TGTGCCAGCAGTGAATCACAGATTAATGAAAAACTGTTTTTT. It encodes CASSESQINEKLFF.

This clonotype was counted many times. The chain uses TRBV6-1 and TRBJ1-5; 7 bases map to TRBD1. The germline CDR1 and CDR2 sequences are MNHNS and SASEGT. With 6 bases clipped from V and 3 bases from J, the junction kept 8 bases outside the gene matches. The CDR3 totals 15 residues. CDR3 in amino acids: CASRRPGTANQPQHF. Here the CDR3 DNA reads TGTGCCAGCAGAAGACCAGGGACAGCCAATCAGCCCCAGCATTTT.

This clonotype was counted ten times or more. Compared with germline, one end of the junction differs, possibly owing to a read error. The chain's CDR3 is CASSQGPTTGNSGYTF. CDR3 nucleotide sequence: TGTGCCAGCTCCCAAGGGCCCACCACAGGGAACTCTGGCTACACCTTC. The chain is built from TRBV18 and TRBJ1-2; D possibly corresponds to TRBD1 (6 bases). From germline, CDR1 is KGHSH and CDR2 LQKENI. There are 16 residues in the CDR3.

This clonotype was counted a few times. The V call is TRBV9, the J call TRBJ1-5; D ambiguous. In germline, CDR1 is SGDLS, CDR2 YYNGEE. With 4 bases removed from V and 11 bases from J, the gap between germline ends came to 10 bases. CDR3 size: 11 residues. CDR3 sequence (DNA): TGTGCCAGCAGCCCGAGCCAGTCCCAGCATTTT. Translating it yields CASSPSQSQHF.

This clonotype was counted ten times or more. The rearrangement joins TRBV2 to TRBJ1-5; 9 bases are shared with TRBD1. V shed 10 bases, J shed 5 bases, and the junction held 6 bases outside the gene matches. CDR3 length equals 13 residues. CDR1 is SNHLY, CDR2 FYNNEI, per germline. The CDR3 nucleotides are TGTGCCAAAGGGACAGGGCGAGATCAGCCCCAGCATTTT. This codes for CAKGTGRDQPQHF. The variable domain in full, completed from reference TRBV2 and TRBJ1-5, reads EPEVTQTPSHQVTQMGQEVILRCVPISNHLYFYWYRQILGQKVEFLVSFYNNEISEKSEIFDDQFSVERPDGSNFTLKIRSTKLEDSAMYFCAKGTGRDQPQHFGDGTRLSIL.

This clonotype showed up many times. The chain recombines TRBV5-1 with TRBJ2-3, with 8 bases identical to TRBD2. J gave up 2 bases and V 4 bases, and 6 bases lay outside the gene matches. The CDR3 extends over 15 amino acids. Germline CDR1 is SGHRS and CDR2 is YFSETQ. This CDR3 is CASSPRSGDTDTQYF. Here the CDR3 DNA reads TGCGCCAGCAGCCCACGTAGCGGGGACACAGATACGCAGTATTTT.

This clonotype has ten or more counts. This chain links TRBV7-9 with TRBJ2-2, with a tentative D call TRBD2 (5 bases). Germline loops: CDR1 SEHNR, CDR2 FQNEAQ (reference sequence). Trimming stripped 5 bases from V and 1 base from J, with 20 bases between. This CDR3 contains 18 residues. DNA for the CDR3: TGTGCCAGCAGCGGCCTCGCGACGGGAACCATGAACACCGGGGAGCTGTTTTTT. Translated: CASSGLATGTMNTGELFF.

This clonotype turned up a few times. This rearrangement joins TRBV5-1 to TRBJ2-5; 7 nucleotides line up with TRBD2. CDR3 length equals 14 residues. The V gene's germline CDR1 is SGHRS and CDR2 YFSETQ. V shed 4 bases and J 4 bases; nucleotides not matched to a gene: 7. The CDR3 bases are TGCGCCAGCAGCGGGGGGGGAGCTTTAGAGACCCAGTACTTC. Protein: CASSGGGALETQYF.

The rearrangement uses TRBV18 and TRBJ2-4; D is perhaps TRBD1 (6 bases). The CDR3 is 15 residues long. The V end lost 2 bases, the J end lost 0 bases, and 8 bases lay between the germline ends. Per the germline V gene, CDR1 is KGHSH and CDR2 is LQKENI. DNA for the CDR3: TGTGCCAGCTCACCAGCAGGGGTAGCCAAAAACATTCAGTACTTC. Amino acids: CASSPAGVAKNIQYF.

This clonotype has at least ten counts. The chain recombines TRBV2 with TRBJ1-5; D is uncertain. Trimming removed 8 bases at V and 0 bases at J, with 11 bases between. CDR1 SNHLY and CDR2 FYNNEI come from the germline V gene. The CDR3 totals 14 residues. The CDR3 spells CASGGSYSNQPQHF. The CDR3 nucleotides read TGTGCCAGCGGTGGGTCTTATAGCAATCAGCCCCAGCATTTT.

V gene TRBV3-1 combines with J gene TRBJ2-5, with D tentatively TRBD2 (5 bases). The CDR3 is 18 amino acids. The ends were cut back, 5 bases at V and 2 bases at J, with 24 bases in the middle. Germline CDR1 is LGHDT and CDR2 is YNNKEL (reference sequence). DNA for the CDR3: TGTGCCAGCAGCTTATTAAGGGCTAGCCTAAACCGTCAAGAGACCCAGTACTTC. Protein product: CASSLLRASLNRQETQYF.